Following are 12 T cell receptor beta chains from one sample sequenced in a study of early T cells in non-severe SARS-CoV-2 infection. TCRdb itself ran the 5' RACE reads through MiXCR, one entry per CDR3 protein. This repertoire shows about 28,000 distinct CDR3 sequences, more than 4.5% found once; its top ten account for 0.92%. Sequences were obtained from whole blood. The receptor set was obtained from an adult who was a healthcare worker with PCR-confirmed SARS-CoV-2 infection or an uninfected control (not recorded which).

CDR3 region: CSAPPLAGLYNEQFF. In DNA form, the CDR3 reads TGCAGTGCGCCGCCCCTAGCGGGGCTATACAATGAGCAGTTCTTC. The chain links TRBV20-1 to TRBJ2-1; 9 nucleotides line up with TRBD2. Trimming removed 6 bases from V and 4 bases from J; junction bases left unmatched: 10. CDR1 and CDR2 from the germline V gene are DFQATT and SNEGSKA (reference sequence). The CDR3 consists of 15 residues.

This clonotype has a handful of counts. The V gene is TRBV4-3, the J gene TRBJ2-3; TRBD2 agrees at 13 bases. This CDR3 contains 20 residues. J gave up 3 bases and V 1 base, and 13 bases lay outside the gene matches. From germline, CDR1 is LGHNA and CDR2 YSLEER. The chain's CDR3 is CASSQVIFSGTSGITDTQYF. DNA of the CDR3: TGCGCCAGCAGCCAAGTTATCTTCTCCGGGACTAGCGGGATTACAGATACGCAGTATTTT.

CDR3 nucleotide sequence: TGTGCCAGCACCCTCCTGGGTGCACAGGGAGATACGCAGTATTTT. Translation: CASTLLGAQGDTQYF. The V and J genes are TRBV12-3 or TRBV12-4 and TRBJ2-3; tentatively, D is TRBD1 (6 bases). The CDR3 consists of 15 residues. V lost 7 bases to trimming and J lost 5 bases, with 19 bases between them.

This clonotype occurred a few times. The genes are TRBV6-2 or TRBV6-3 and TRBJ2-7, with a weak D call TRBD1 (6 bases). This CDR3 has 14 residues. The germline V gene encodes CDR1 MNHEY and CDR2 SVGEGT. The V end was cut by 1 base, the J end by 5 bases, with 12 bases between. This CDR3 reads CASSYYLTGNEQYF. CDR3 DNA sequence: TGTGCCAGCAGTTACTACCTAACAGGGAACGAGCAGTACTTC.

In this sample, this clonotype turned up a few times. The V and J genes are TRBV7-8 and TRBJ1-1; D not resolved. The V gene's germline CDR1 is SGHVS and CDR2 FQNEAQ. V was clipped by 5 bases and J by 0 bases, with 10 bases between them. The CDR3 is 14 amino acids. Written as DNA, the CDR3 is TGTGCCAGCAGCCCCGGACGGATGAACACTGAAGCTTTCTTT. Protein sequence: CASSPGRMNTEAFF.

This clonotype occurred a few times. The chain combines TRBV13 with TRBJ2-1; 7 bases are shared with TRBD2. Germline assignment: CDR1 PRHDT and CDR2 FYEKMQ (reference sequence). The CDR3 is 14 amino acids. With V trimmed by 0 bases and J by 5 bases, 1 base remained unmatched. The CDR3 here is CASSLGLADNEQFF. CDR3 DNA sequence: TGTGCCAGCAGCTTAGGCCTAGCGGACAATGAGCAGTTCTTC.

This clonotype was seen many times. CDR3 DNA sequence: TGTGCCAGCAGCGCCGGGACAGGCCCCGGGGAGCTGTTTTTT. It specifies CASSAGTGPGELFF. V gene TRBV11-2 combines with J gene TRBJ2-2; the match to TRBD1 covers 8 bases. Germline lookup yields CDR1 SGHAT and CDR2 FQNNGV. The CDR3 is 14 amino acids. The V gene end was trimmed by 5 bases and the J gene end by 6 bases; junction bases not matched to a gene: 5.

This clonotype occurred a few times. This rearrangement joins TRBV28 to TRBJ1-5, with TRBD1 matching 7 bases. V dropped 0 bases and J dropped 3; count of bases not matched to a gene: 2. The germline CDR1 and CDR2 sequences are MDHEN and SYDVKM. CDR3 size: 15 residues. The CDR3 protein is CASSLWQGDNQPQHF. The CDR3 nucleotides are TGTGCCAGCAGTTTATGGCAGGGGGACAATCAGCCCCAGCATTTT.

This clonotype was detected a few times. This chain joins TRBV20-1 and TRBJ1-2; unclear D gene. CDR1 is DFQATT, CDR2 SNEGSKA, per germline (reference sequence). Trimming cost V 2 bases and J 3 bases, with 13 bases left between them. The CDR3 is made up of 14 amino acids. The CDR3 spells CSARFEGLDYGYTF. The CDR3 nucleotides read TGCAGTGCTAGATTTGAGGGATTAGACTATGGCTACACCTTC.

The rearrangement links TRBV24-1 to TRBJ2-7; perhaps TRBD2 as D (6 bases). V lost 2 bases to trimming and J lost 0 bases, with 10 bases between them. The CDR3 runs 15 residues. Germline V gene data show CDR1 as KGHDR and CDR2 as SFDVKD. The DNA for the CDR3 is TGTGCCACCAGTGATTCTAGCGAGAGCTCCTACGAGCAGTACTTC. It yields the protein CATSDSSESSYEQYF.

V is TRBV12-3 or TRBV12-4 and J is TRBJ2-2, with a weak D call TRBD1 (6 bases). CDR3 length: 14 residues. V shed 5 bases and J shed 9 bases, with 16 bases lying between them. For the CDR3, the DNA is TGTGCCAGCAGTCTCAAAAACAGGGCCCGGGAGCTGTTTTTT. It codes for CASSLKNRARELFF.

This clonotype was detected a few times. The chain uses TRBV7-2 and TRBJ2-7, with D possibly matching TRBD1 (7 bases). The V end was cut by 5 bases, the J end by 3 bases, with 14 bases between. Germline V gene lookup returns CDR1 SGHTA and CDR2 FQGNSA. CDR3 length: 14 residues. The chain's CDR3 is CASSPRQGLYEQYF. The CDR3 DNA reads TGTGCCAGCAGCCCCCGACAGGGACTCTACGAGCAGTACTTC.